This T cell receptor beta chain is from a study of T-cell reconstitution after alpha-beta-depleted transplantation in children. Study-level points and caveats: After transplant, at about two months, alpha-beta T cells were reportedly derived from several hundred expanded graft clones.

This clonotype was found many times. Its antigen remains unidentified. CDR3 length equals 12 residues. Trimming removed 5 bases at V and 3 bases at J, with 8 bases between. Unique molecular identifiers were used in preparing the TCRbeta library. TCRdb reprocessed the PCR reads with MiXCR, giving one entry per CDR3 protein. The sample yields 200,000 to 300,000 distinct CDR3 sequences, roughly 26% seen once. The sequence was obtained from a girl under 10 years old with Fanconi anemia, due to receive a stem cell transplant. Source: PBMCs, taken before TCRalphabeta/CD19-depleted stem cell transplant. The V call is TRBV12-3 or TRBV12-4, the J call TRBJ2-7; D uncertain. CDR3 nucleotide sequence: TGTGCCAGCAGTCCCCCGGGCTACGAGCAGTACTTC. It translates to CASSPPGYEQYF.